Presented here are 3 T cell receptor beta chains from one specimen sequenced in a study of human T cells and chemical hapten exposure. One entry per CDR3 protein, called by TCRdb with MiXCR from the RACE reads. The table includes about 85,000 distinct CDR3 sequences, around 10% detected once. The time point is: patch test 2, 6 weeks after DPC sensitization. Documented treatment: therapeutic diphenylcyclopropenone sensitization with weekly scalp DPC. This specimen consisted of whole blood, obtained in connection with sensitization to the hapten diphenylcyclopropenone (DPC). These receptors all stem from a man aged 18 to 30 with alopecia areata. Some clones in this sample may be carry-over from other donors' samples.

In its sample, this clonotype was seen many times. This chain uses TRBV6-6 with TRBJ2-3; a possible D gene is TRBD2 (6 bases). The germline V gene encodes CDR1 MNHNY and CDR2 SVGAGI (reference sequence). This CDR3 contains 14 residues. Trimming pared 7 bases from V and 4 bases from J, leaving 15 bases between. CDR3 region: CASTPGRWADTQYF. DNA of the CDR3: TGTGCCAGCACCCCAGGGAGGTGGGCAGATACGCAGTATTTT.

There are a few counts of this clonotype. The chain recombines TRBV11-3 with TRBJ2-7; TRBD1 matches 9 bases. The CDR3 sequence is 15 residues long. The V gene's germline CDR1 is SGHNT and CDR2 YENEEA. V shed 5 bases and J 3 bases; nucleotides not matched to a gene: 8. CDR3 nucleotides: TGTGCCAGCAGCCCCGGGACAGGGAGACGCTACGAGCAGTACGTC. Translation gives CASSPGTGRRYEQYV.

This clonotype was observed at least ten times. V is TRBV7-9 and J is TRBJ2-6; either TRBD1 or TRBD2 may fit D (5 bases each). CDR3 length: 18 residues. Trimming took off 5 bases at V and 0 bases at J, with 17 bases between the two ends. Germline V gene data show CDR1 as SEHNR and CDR2 as FQNEAQ (reference sequence). The CDR3 coding sequence is TGTGCCAGCAGCCTAGGCCAGGGACGGCACTCTGGGGCCAACGTCCTGACTTTC. This codes for CASSLGQGRHSGANVLTF.